This T cell receptor beta chain was sequenced for a study of blood T cell repertoires in COVID-19. Study processing details: Counts of nucleated cells, estimated from reference gene primer amplification, were obtained. Assay used: immunoSEQ multiplex PCR; TCRdb lists only in-frame clones, some missing. That table gives V, J and clone size, and the DNA gave D and trimming. Seen here are 150,000 to 200,000 clones, around 90% observed once, and the top ten hold around 4.8%. The material sequenced was peripheral blood. This TCR was recovered from a human donor in a cohort sampled during active COVID-19.

CDR3 sequence reads: CASTLGGAMGIQYF. The CDR3 coding sequence is TGTGCCAGCACCCTGGGGGGGGCAATGGGCATTCAGTACTTC. The chain uses TRBV5-8 and TRBJ2-4, with a tentative D call TRBD2 (7 bases). Trimming cost V 6 bases and J 9 bases, with 19 bases left between them. Germline-derived CDR1 and CDR2 are SGHTS and YDEGEE. This CDR3 spans 14 amino acids.